This T cell receptor beta chain was captured in a study of blood T cell repertoires in COVID-19. Study-wide context: Researchers got acute and convalescent COVID-19 samples from the United States, Italy and Spain.

Original data processing: Nucleated cell number was recorded as an estimate derived from reference gene primer amplification. This table comes from immunoSEQ multiplex PCR, and its TCRdb copy is limited to in-frame clones, with some not included. The V and J calls and clone size are taken from that table; D and trimming were inferred from the DNA. In the table there are around 450,000 clones, roughly 85% of which are singletons. Germline CDR1 and CDR2: MNHEY and SVGEGT. The CDR3 consists of 15 residues. V shed 2 bases and J 4 bases; nucleotides not matched to a gene: 8. Cohorts were assigned according to the clinical history that participants reported.

The sample taken for sequencing was PBMCs or T cells enriched from blood (not recorded which). This TCR was recovered from a woman aged 18 to 35 with acute COVID-19. The chain is built from TRBV6-2 or TRBV6-3 and TRBJ2-7, with 7 bases lining up with TRBD1. In nucleotides, the CDR3 is TGTGCCAGCAGTTACCGGACAGGAATACCGTACGAGCAGTACTTC. This sequence encodes CASSYRTGIPYEQYF.